This entry describes one T cell receptor (beta chain). CDR3 length: 15 residues. From germline, CDR1 is MNHEY and CDR2 SVGAGI. Unmatched junction bases numbered 6, after V lost 5 bases and J lost 0 bases. TCRdb keeps only in-frame clones here, not all; method: immunoSEQ multiplex PCR. Among tens of thousands of clones listed, roughly 87% were seen once. The sample comes from a study of blood T cell repertoires in COVID-19. The specimen sequenced was peripheral blood. The V call is TRBV6-5, the J call TRBJ1-1, with TRBD1 matching 7 bases. The receptor comes from a woman aged 45-60 years with active or convalescent COVID-19. CDR3 DNA sequence: TGTGCCAGCAGTCCAGGGACAGCTGTGAACACTGAAGCTTTCTTT. Amino acids: CASSPGTAVNTEAFF.